This entry concerns a single TCR beta chain. The data were obtained in a study of blood T cell repertoires in COVID-19. Background on the study: From the United States, Italy and Spain came samples of acute and convalescent COVID-19. T cells, B-cell-depleted T cells, or PBMCs supplied cDNA or gDNA.

Looked up from germline, CDR1 is SGHTA and CDR2 is FQGTGA. This CDR3 is built from 13 residues. V was trimmed by 5 bases and J by 9 bases, leaving 14 bases between them. Authors' data handling: Counts of nucleated cells, estimated from reference gene primer amplification, were obtained. Generated by immunoSEQ multiplex PCR, the TCRdb table keeps only in-frame clones and is missing some. The V and J calls and clone size are taken from that table; D and trimming were inferred from the DNA. Seen here are over 70,000 clones, roughly four fifths observed once, and the top ten hold 3.5% to 5%. Source material: peripheral blood. The sequence came from a woman aged 55-75 years with acute or convalescent COVID-19. The chain combines TRBV7-3 with TRBJ2-1; no firm D call. CDR3 coding DNA: TGTGCCAGCAGCCCCCGCCATCCCAGTGAGCAGTTCTTC. This encodes CASSPRHPSEQFF.